These 22 T cell receptor beta chains came from one sample sequenced in a study of regulatory T cells in long-lasting Graves disease. Arm-PCR with iRepertoire HTBI primers amplified the CDR3 regions for these TCR beta libraries. One entry per CDR3 protein, called by TCRdb with MiXCR from the multiplex PCR reads. The sample consists of 450,000 to 650,000 distinct CDR3 sequences, around 16% of them appearing once. Time point described: newly diagnosed GD, antithyroid drugs for less than 3 months. Scientists built the TCR library using RNA that was extracted from PBMCs. The same data also went into a second study, on T cells in Graves' hyperthyroidism and ophthalmopathy.

Sample: peripheral blood mononuclear cells (PBMCs), taken at new diagnosis, from a patient treated with antithyroid drugs. The receptors were gathered from a woman aged 35-65 years with Graves disease.

This clonotype turned up a few times. DNA for the CDR3: TGTGCCAGCTCCAAAGAACGGACTGAAGCTTTCTTT. Protein: CASSKERTEAFF. The chain recombines TRBV7-9 with TRBJ1-1; D gene ambiguous. There are 12 residues in the CDR3. V was shortened by 8 bases and J by 5 bases, with 12 bases between the two germline ends. Germline CDR1 is SEHNR and CDR2 is FQNEAQ (reference sequence).

This clonotype was detected many times. V usage is TRBV20-1 and J usage is TRBJ1-6; perhaps TRBD1 as D (6 bases). There are 15 residues in the CDR3. The V gene lost 5 bases and the J gene lost 10 bases, with 21 bases spanning the gap. Germline lookup yields CDR1 DFQATT and CDR2 SNEGSKA (reference sequence). CDR3 amino acids: CSARQEGGYESPLHF. The DNA of the CDR3 is TGCAGTGCTCGCCAGGAGGGGGGCTATGAATCACCCCTCCACTTT.

This clonotype was observed a few times. The junction does not match germline at one end; this may be a read error. This rearrangement joins TRBV12-3 or TRBV12-4 to TRBJ2-2; D not certain. The CDR3 sequence is 17 residues long. The CDR3 here is CASSLHRGQTNTRELFF. CDR3 DNA sequence: TGTGCCAGCAGTCTCCATAGAGGCCAGACGAACACCAGGGAGCTGTTTTTT.

This clonotype was observed many times. V usage is TRBV2 and J usage is TRBJ1-2, with 10 bases lining up with TRBD1. Germline V lookup: CDR1 SNHLY, CDR2 FYNNEI. J was trimmed by 8 bases and V by 4 bases; bases with no gene match: 7. This CDR3 spans 14 amino acids. The CDR3 DNA reads as TGTGCCAGCAGTGGAACAGGACAGGGGGACGGCTACACCTTC. Translation: CASSGTGQGDGYTF.

Only a few counts were recorded for this clonotype. V usage is TRBV6-1 and J usage is TRBJ1-1; no definite D call. The V gene lost 6 bases and the J gene lost 7 bases, with 15 bases spanning the gap. Germline V gene data show CDR1 as MNHNS and CDR2 as SASEGT. The CDR3 is made up of 13 amino acids. The CDR3 sequence is CASSEIIEGEAFF. CDR3 sequence (DNA): TGTGCCAGCAGCGAGATCATTGAGGGTGAAGCTTTCTTT.

The gene calls are TRBV27 and TRBJ1-2; D is unclear. Trimming cost V 6 bases and J 8 bases, with 10 bases left between them. Germline CDR1 is MNHEY and CDR2 is SMNVEV (reference sequence). CDR3 length: 11 residues. The CDR3 nucleotides are TGTGCCAGCAGAACGGGGAGAGGCTACACCTTC. As protein: CASRTGRGYTF.

DNA for the CDR3: TGTGCCAGCAGCCAGTTCCCGGCCGTCTCGGTCGAGCAGTACTTC. Amino acid sequence: CASSQFPAVSVEQYF. V and J are TRBV11-2 and TRBJ2-7; D remains unclear. Germline V gene data show CDR1 as SGHAT and CDR2 as FQNNGV. This CDR3 contains 15 residues. V was trimmed by 5 bases and J by 6 bases, leaving 20 bases between them.

On this clonotype: A far more abundant clone sits one base away, making this likely a read error. This chain uses TRBV12-3 or TRBV12-4 with TRBJ2-7; D is possibly TRBD1 (6 bases). This CDR3 has 14 residues. Trimming stripped 7 bases from V and 9 bases from J, with 22 bases between. CDR3 sequence reads: CASMQGSVSGGQYF. Written as DNA, the CDR3 is TGTGCCAGCATGCAGGGGTCGGTTAGTGGCGGGCAGTACTTC.

Many counts were recorded for this clonotype. The genes are TRBV28 and TRBJ2-3, with TRBD2 matching 11 bases. The CDR3 has 19 residues. Germline loops: CDR1 MDHEN, CDR2 SYDVKM. Unmatched junction bases numbered 11, after V lost 3 bases and J lost 0 bases. In nucleotides, the CDR3 is TGTGCCAGCAGTTTCCCCTTAATAGCGGGGGGGACGAGCACAGATACGCAGTATTTT. Its translation is CASSFPLIAGGTSTDTQYF.

This clonotype was observed many times. The rearrangement links TRBV20-1 to TRBJ1-1, with D possibly being TRBD1 (6 bases). Trimming left V 6 bases short and J 8 bases short, with 16 bases between. There are 12 residues in the CDR3. Germline CDR1 is DFQATT and CDR2 is SNEGSKA (reference sequence). CDR3 residues: CSAGGRQGEAFF. Here the CDR3 DNA reads TGCAGTGCCGGGGGGAGGCAGGGGGAAGCTTTCTTT.

The table lists this clonotype with many counts. V gene TRBV6-2 or TRBV6-3 combines with J gene TRBJ2-7; 7 bases agree with TRBD1. The V and J ends lost 0 bases and 3 bases, in that order; junction bases with no gene match: 2. The CDR3 covers 14 residues. Germline V lookup: CDR1 MNHEY, CDR2 SVGEGT. The CDR3 loop reads CASSYSTGFYEQYF. The CDR3 nucleotides read TGTGCCAGCAGTTACTCGACAGGGTTCTACGAGCAGTACTTC.

The table lists this clonotype with many counts. The J gene is TRBJ2-1, the V gene TRBV7-2; tentative D call: TRBD1 (5 bases). Germline CDR1 and CDR2: SGHTA and FQGNSA. This CDR3 has 15 amino acids. V was cut by 0 bases and J by 8 bases, with 14 bases left in between. The CDR3 protein is CASSLAGQGIDEQFF. CDR3 DNA: TGTGCCAGCAGCTTAGCAGGGCAGGGCATCGATGAGCAGTTCTTC.

This clonotype was picked up many times. This chain uses TRBV28 with TRBJ2-1, with D possibly being TRBD1 (6 bases). This CDR3 has 13 residues. Looked up from germline, CDR1 is MDHEN and CDR2 is SYDVKM. V dropped 2 bases and J dropped 8 bases, with 10 bases sitting between them. Here the CDR3 DNA reads TGTGCCAGCAGTTTAGGGGGCTCTGATGAGCAGTTCTTC. Translated, it gives CASSLGGSDEQFF.

V and J are TRBV30 and TRBJ2-7; D perhaps matches TRBD1 (6 bases). V lost 0 bases and J 7 bases, leaving 13 bases between the germline ends. Germline lookup yields CDR1 GTSNPN and CDR2 SVGIG (reference sequence). This CDR3 comprises 13 residues. CDR3 DNA: TGTGCCTGGAGTGTTTGGGGACATGGAGAGCAGTACTTC. This codes for CAWSVWGHGEQYF.

This clonotype was found many times. V and J are TRBV3-1 and TRBJ1-2; 9 bases line up with TRBD1. Unmatched junction bases numbered 8, after V lost 2 bases and J lost 7 bases. The CDR3 has 15 residues. Germline loops: CDR1 LGHDT, CDR2 YNNKEL (reference sequence). The CDR3 DNA is TGTGCCAGCAGCCAAACCGGGACAGGGTACGGTGGCTACACCTTC. This translates into CASSQTGTGYGGYTF.

The chain combines TRBV11-2 with TRBJ2-2; TRBD2 agrees at 10 bases. The V segment lost 0 bases and the J segment 3 bases; nucleotides outside the gene matches: 4. Per germline, CDR1 SGHAT and CDR2 FQNNGV. The CDR3 is 17 residues long. DNA for the CDR3: TGTGCCAGCAGCTTAGATGGGACTAGCGAATACACCGGGGAGCTGTTTTTT. It codes for CASSLDGTSEYTGELFF.

The table lists this clonotype with many counts. This chain joins TRBV3-1 and TRBJ2-3; possibly TRBD1 or TRBD2 for D (5 bases each). Germline values: CDR1 LGHDT, CDR2 YNNKEL (reference sequence). V lost 0 bases to trimming and J lost 5 bases, with 15 bases between them. The CDR3 runs to 16 residues. CDR3 region: CASSQDEGARGDTQYF. In nucleotides, the CDR3 is TGTGCCAGCAGCCAAGATGAAGGGGCCCGGGGAGATACGCAGTATTTT.

This clonotype has only a few counts. The J gene is TRBJ2-5, the V gene TRBV12-3 or TRBV12-4, with 9 bases aligning to TRBD2. V was pared by 2 bases and J by 4 bases, with 5 bases of the junction left unmatched. The CDR3 loop spans 15 amino acids. CDR3 DNA sequence: TGTGCCAGCAGTTTACTAGCGGGGAGTGGAGAGACCCAGTACTTC. Its translation: CASSLLAGSGETQYF.

This clonotype was counted a few times. Germline is not matched at one junction end, which may reflect a read error. This chain uses TRBV2 with TRBJ1-1; TRBD1 matches 12 bases. Per the germline V gene, CDR1 is SNHLY and CDR2 is FYNNEI. The CDR3 is 13 residues long. The DNA of the CDR3 is TGTGCCAGCACTCTGGGACAGGGGGCGCGAGGTCTCTTT. Protein: CASTLGQGARGLF.

This clonotype was picked up one time. This chain joins TRBV20-1 and TRBJ2-1, with D uncertain. CDR1 DFQATT and CDR2 SNEGSKA come from the germline V gene (reference sequence). The CDR3 length is 13 residues. V was pared by 3 bases and J by 0 bases, with 6 bases between. CDR3 in amino acids: CSASPSSYNEQFF. The CDR3 region has the DNA TGCAGTGCTAGCCCTAGCTCCTACAATGAGCAGTTCTTC.

This chain uses TRBV9 with TRBJ1-2; D uncertain. V shed 4 bases and J shed 5 bases, with 21 bases lying between them. The CDR3 is 16 amino acids. The germline V gene has CDR1 SGDLS and CDR2 YYNGEE. CDR3 loop: CASSLPGGSAGYGYTF. The CDR3 DNA reads as TGTGCCAGCAGCCTCCCGGGAGGATCAGCTGGGTATGGCTACACCTTC.

This clonotype was seen at least ten times. This chain joins TRBV28 and TRBJ1-2, with D possibly TRBD1 on 6 matching bases. This CDR3 contains 15 residues. The V end lost 7 bases, the J end lost 8 bases, and 23 bases lay between the germline ends. CDR1 MDHEN and CDR2 SYDVKM come from the germline V gene. The CDR3 DNA reads as TGTGCCAGCACACCATCCAGTGGGGGGCGGAGAGGCTACACCTTC. This translates into CASTPSSGGRRGYTF.